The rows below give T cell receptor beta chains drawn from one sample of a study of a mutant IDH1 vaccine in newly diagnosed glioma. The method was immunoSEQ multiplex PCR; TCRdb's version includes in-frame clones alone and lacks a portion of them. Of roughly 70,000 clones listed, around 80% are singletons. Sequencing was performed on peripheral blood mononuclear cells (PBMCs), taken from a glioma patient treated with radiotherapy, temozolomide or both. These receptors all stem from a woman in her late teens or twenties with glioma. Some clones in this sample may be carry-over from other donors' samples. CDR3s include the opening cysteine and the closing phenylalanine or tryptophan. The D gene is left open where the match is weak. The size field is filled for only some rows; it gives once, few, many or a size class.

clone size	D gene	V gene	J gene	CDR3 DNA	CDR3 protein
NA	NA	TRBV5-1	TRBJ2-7	TGCGCCAGCAGCTTGGCAATGACAGCGCAGTTCTCCTACGAGCAGTACTTC	CASSLAMTAQFSYEQYF
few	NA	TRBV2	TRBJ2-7	TGTGCCAGCAGGGATTGGTGGTCCTACGAGCAGTACTTC	CASRDWWSYEQYF
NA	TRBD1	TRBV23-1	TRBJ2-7	TGCGCCAGCAGTCACCCAGGGGGCCCCTACGAGCAGTACTTC	CASSHPGGPYEQYF
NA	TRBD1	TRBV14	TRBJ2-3	TGTGCCAGCAGTCTCATCGGACAGGGATCAGATACGCAGTATTTT	CASSLIGQGSDTQYF
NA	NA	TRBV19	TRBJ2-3	TGTGCCAGTAGTATCGGTAAAGATACGCAGTATTTT	CASSIGKDTQYF
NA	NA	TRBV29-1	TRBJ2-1	TGCAGCGTTGAAGACCCGAGGGCTGAGCAGTTCTTC	CSVEDPRAEQFF
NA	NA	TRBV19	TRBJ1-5	TGTGCCAGTAGTAAAAATCAGCCCCAGCATTTT	CASSKNQPQHF
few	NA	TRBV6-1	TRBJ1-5	TGTGCCAGCAGTGAAGGAGGGGACAATCAGCCCCAGCATTTT	CASSEGGDNQPQHF
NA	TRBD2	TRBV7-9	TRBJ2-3	TGTGCCAGCAGCTTAGAGAGGGGGATTGCGGGGGGACCCACAGATACGCAGTATTTT	CASSLERGIAGGPTDTQYF
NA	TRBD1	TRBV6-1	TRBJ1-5	TGTGCCAGCAGTGAAGAAGGGGGCTTCAGTCAGCCCCAGCATTTT	CASSEEGGFSQPQHF
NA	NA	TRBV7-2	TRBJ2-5	TGTGCCAGCAGTGAGGGTTGGGAGACCCAGTACTTC	CASSEGWETQYF
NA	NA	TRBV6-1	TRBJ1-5	TGTGCCAGCAGTCGGGTCCCCGATCAGCCCCAGCATTTT	CASSRVPDQPQHF
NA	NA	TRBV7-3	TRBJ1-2	TGTGCCAGCAGCCCAGGCGGATCGGACTATGGCTACACCTTC	CASSPGGSDYGYTF
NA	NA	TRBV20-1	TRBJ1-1	TGCAGTCTGGTTGGGGGCACTGAAGCTTTCTTT	CSLVGGTEAFF
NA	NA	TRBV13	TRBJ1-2	TGTGCCAGCAGCTTCCGGGGAACTAACTATGGCTACACCTTC	CASSFRGTNYGYTF
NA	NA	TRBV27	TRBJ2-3	TGTGCCAGCAGCCTATGGAGCACAGATACGCAGTATTTT	CASSLWSTDTQYF
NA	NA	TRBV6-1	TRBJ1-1	TGTGCCAGCAGTGCCCATCTCGGCAGGAACACTGAAGCTTTCTTT	CASSAHLGRNTEAFF
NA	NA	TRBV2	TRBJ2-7	TGTGCCAGCTTCCTCGCCAGGGACTACGAGCAGTACTTC	CASFLARDYEQYF
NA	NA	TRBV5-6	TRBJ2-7	TGTGCCAGCAGCTTTCAACGCGATGAGCAGTACTTC	CASSFQRDEQYF
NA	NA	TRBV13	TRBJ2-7	TGTGCCAGCAGCTCCGGCCCCTACGAGCAGTACTTC	CASSSGPYEQYF
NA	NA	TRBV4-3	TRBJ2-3	TGCGCCAGCAGTTCAGGGACCTTTTACACAGATACGCAGTATTTT	CASSSGTFYTDTQYF
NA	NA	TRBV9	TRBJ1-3	TGTGCCAGCAGTCCGTCGGGGGAGGGCTACTCTGGAAACACCATATATTTT	CASSPSGEGYSGNTIYF
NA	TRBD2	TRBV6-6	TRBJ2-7	TGTGCCAGCATCTTCGGGACTAGCGGCAACTACGAGCAGTACTTC	CASIFGTSGNYEQYF
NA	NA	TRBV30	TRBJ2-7	TGTGCCTGGGGCAGCACCTACGAGCAGTACTTC	CAWGSTYEQYF
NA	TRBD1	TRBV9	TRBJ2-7	TGTGCCAGCAGCTCCACAGGGGGCCCTACCTACGAGCAGTACTTC	CASSSTGGPTYEQYF
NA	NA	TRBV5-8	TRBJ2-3	TGTGCCAGCAGGGAGGTGGCAGTCACAGATACGCAGTATTTT	CASREVAVTDTQYF
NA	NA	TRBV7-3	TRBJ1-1	TGTGCCAGCAGCTTAAGTTTAGACCGTGAAGCTTTCTTT	CASSLSLDREAFF
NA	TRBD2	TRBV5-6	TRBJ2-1	TGTGCCAGCAGCTTCGGACTAGCGGGAGAGCAGTTCTTC	CASSFGLAGEQFF
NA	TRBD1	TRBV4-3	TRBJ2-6	TGCGCCAGCAGCCAACGGACAGGGGCCGGGGCCAACGTCCTGACTTTC	CASSQRTGAGANVLTF
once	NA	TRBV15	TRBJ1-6	TGTGCCACCAGCCTCCGGGCCGGACGGTCACCCCTCCACTTT	CATSLRAGRSPLHF
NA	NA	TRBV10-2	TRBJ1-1	TGCGCCAGCAGTGGGGGAGCTGAAGCTTTCTTT	CASSGGAEAFF
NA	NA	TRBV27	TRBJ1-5	TGTGCCAGCAGTTTCTGGAGCAATCAGCCCCAGCATTTT	CASSFWSNQPQHF
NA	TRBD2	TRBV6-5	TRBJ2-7	TGTGCCAGCAGACAGACTAGCGGCAGCTCCTACGAGCAGTACTTC	CASRQTSGSSYEQYF
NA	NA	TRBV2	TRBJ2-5	TGTGCCAGCGGAGCTAGTCAGGAGACCCAGTACTTC	CASGASQETQYF
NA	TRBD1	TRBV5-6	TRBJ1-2	TGTGCCAGCAGCCGGACAGGACTTAACTATGGCTACACCTTC	CASSRTGLNYGYTF
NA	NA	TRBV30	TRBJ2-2	TGTGCCTGGAGGAGGAAGGGGGGAACCGGGGAGCTGTTTTTT	CAWRRKGGTGELFF
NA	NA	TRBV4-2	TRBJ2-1	TGTGCCAGCAGCCTGGAAGGGGGCTCCTACAATGAGCAGTTCTTC	CASSLEGGSYNEQFF